These 3 T cell receptor beta chains came from one sample sequenced in a study of blood T cell repertoires in COVID-19. The protocol was immunoSEQ multiplex PCR, while the TCRdb copy is restricted to in-frame clones and leaves out a portion. The data contain roughly 340,000 clones, around 86% of them seen just once; the ten biggest clones take up 6% to 7%. The sample consisted of peripheral blood. The receptors come from a woman aged 45 to 65 with COVID-19, enrolled during active disease.

The chain couples TRBV19 to TRBJ2-7; 12 bases align to TRBD1. V was clipped by 8 bases and J by 5 bases; unmatched bases: 7. In germline, CDR1 is LNHDA, CDR2 SQIVND (reference sequence). The CDR3 contains 14 residues. The CDR3 spells CASAGTGGRDEQYF. CDR3 bases: TGTGCCAGTGCCGGGACAGGGGGCCGAGACGAGCAGTACTTC.

V gene TRBV29-1 combines with J gene TRBJ1-2; D perhaps matches TRBD1 (5 bases). V was pared by 6 bases and J by 3 bases, with 17 bases between. This CDR3 is 14 amino acids long. Per germline, CDR1 SQVTM and CDR2 ANQGSEA. Here the CDR3 DNA reads TGCAGCGTCCGGGACTACCGCGAGGACTATGGCTACACCTTC. It yields the protein CSVRDYREDYGYTF.

The rearrangement joins TRBV19 to TRBJ1-5; D remains ambiguous. Trimming stripped 3 bases from V and 3 bases from J, with 12 bases between. CDR1 and CDR2 (germline): LNHDA, SQIVND (reference sequence). The CDR3 length is 15 residues. The CDR3, as DNA: TGTGCCAGTAGTATTATCGGAGGGAACAATCAGCCCCAGCATTTT. This codes for CASSIIGGNNQPQHF.